This T cell receptor (beta chain) appears in the sequencing data of a study of T cells after yellow fever vaccination. Study summary: Preparing low-cell-number fractions relied on SMART-Seq v4 Ultra Low Input. Findings of the study overall: Post-booster reappearance was seen for most primary-vaccination clones (around 96% CD4, 88% CD8). Relatively few clonotypes were ones that appeared in both CD4 and CD8 compartments. One caveat is that FACS-sorted repertoires could contain abundant clonotypes contaminating from the bulk population.

Remarks on this clonotype: Its cognate antigen is unknown.

CDR1 is SGHTA and CDR2 is FQGNSA in the germline V gene. This CDR3 contains 13 residues. Deletions cut 6 bases from V and 2 bases from J, with 8 bases between. TCRdb reprocessed the 5' RACE reads with MiXCR, giving one entry per CDR3 protein. The sample consists of 500,000 to 650,000 distinct CDR3 sequences, about 12% of them appearing once. Specimen: PBMCs, collected on the day of the yellow fever booster vaccination. The chain joins TRBV7-2 to TRBJ2-1, with D perhaps TRBD2 (6 bases). The sequence was obtained from a man aged 25 to 45 who received the YFV17D yellow fever vaccine. CDR3 sequence (DNA): TGTGCCAGCAGGGGGAGGCCCTACAATGAGCAGTTCTTC. Its translation: CASRGRPYNEQFF.